This T cell receptor beta chain was observed in a study of vaccination and CD4 T cells after COVID-19. Treatment specified: approximately nine-day PBMC culture with coronavirus spike peptide pools or control peptides (ViraFEST assay). Peptide-pool expansion of antigen-specific T cells preceded TCR sequencing in ViraFEST. This clonotype was picked up one time. The antigen is unknown. The Oncomine TCR Beta short-read assay sequenced DNA from cultured CD4+ T cells. TCRdb re-analysed the PCR reads in MiXCR, keeping a single row per CDR3 protein. The sample holds over 15,000 distinct CDR3 sequences, just over 45% seen once. Germline CDR1 DFQATT, CDR2 SNEGSKA (reference sequence). The CDR3 runs to 16 residues. The J segment lost 1 base and the V segment lost 3 bases, leaving 9 bases of the junction unmatched.

The specimen was CD4+ T cells from blood, cultured in vitro, collected after SARS-CoV-2 vaccination. The sequence derives from a human donor who had recovered from COVID-19. The rearrangement links TRBV20-1 to TRBJ2-3, with TRBD2 matching over 8 bases. CDR3 in amino acids: CSASTGGPLGTDTQYF. The CDR3 DNA sequence: TGCAGTGCTAGTACGGGGGGGCCATTGGGCACAGATACGCAGTATTTT.